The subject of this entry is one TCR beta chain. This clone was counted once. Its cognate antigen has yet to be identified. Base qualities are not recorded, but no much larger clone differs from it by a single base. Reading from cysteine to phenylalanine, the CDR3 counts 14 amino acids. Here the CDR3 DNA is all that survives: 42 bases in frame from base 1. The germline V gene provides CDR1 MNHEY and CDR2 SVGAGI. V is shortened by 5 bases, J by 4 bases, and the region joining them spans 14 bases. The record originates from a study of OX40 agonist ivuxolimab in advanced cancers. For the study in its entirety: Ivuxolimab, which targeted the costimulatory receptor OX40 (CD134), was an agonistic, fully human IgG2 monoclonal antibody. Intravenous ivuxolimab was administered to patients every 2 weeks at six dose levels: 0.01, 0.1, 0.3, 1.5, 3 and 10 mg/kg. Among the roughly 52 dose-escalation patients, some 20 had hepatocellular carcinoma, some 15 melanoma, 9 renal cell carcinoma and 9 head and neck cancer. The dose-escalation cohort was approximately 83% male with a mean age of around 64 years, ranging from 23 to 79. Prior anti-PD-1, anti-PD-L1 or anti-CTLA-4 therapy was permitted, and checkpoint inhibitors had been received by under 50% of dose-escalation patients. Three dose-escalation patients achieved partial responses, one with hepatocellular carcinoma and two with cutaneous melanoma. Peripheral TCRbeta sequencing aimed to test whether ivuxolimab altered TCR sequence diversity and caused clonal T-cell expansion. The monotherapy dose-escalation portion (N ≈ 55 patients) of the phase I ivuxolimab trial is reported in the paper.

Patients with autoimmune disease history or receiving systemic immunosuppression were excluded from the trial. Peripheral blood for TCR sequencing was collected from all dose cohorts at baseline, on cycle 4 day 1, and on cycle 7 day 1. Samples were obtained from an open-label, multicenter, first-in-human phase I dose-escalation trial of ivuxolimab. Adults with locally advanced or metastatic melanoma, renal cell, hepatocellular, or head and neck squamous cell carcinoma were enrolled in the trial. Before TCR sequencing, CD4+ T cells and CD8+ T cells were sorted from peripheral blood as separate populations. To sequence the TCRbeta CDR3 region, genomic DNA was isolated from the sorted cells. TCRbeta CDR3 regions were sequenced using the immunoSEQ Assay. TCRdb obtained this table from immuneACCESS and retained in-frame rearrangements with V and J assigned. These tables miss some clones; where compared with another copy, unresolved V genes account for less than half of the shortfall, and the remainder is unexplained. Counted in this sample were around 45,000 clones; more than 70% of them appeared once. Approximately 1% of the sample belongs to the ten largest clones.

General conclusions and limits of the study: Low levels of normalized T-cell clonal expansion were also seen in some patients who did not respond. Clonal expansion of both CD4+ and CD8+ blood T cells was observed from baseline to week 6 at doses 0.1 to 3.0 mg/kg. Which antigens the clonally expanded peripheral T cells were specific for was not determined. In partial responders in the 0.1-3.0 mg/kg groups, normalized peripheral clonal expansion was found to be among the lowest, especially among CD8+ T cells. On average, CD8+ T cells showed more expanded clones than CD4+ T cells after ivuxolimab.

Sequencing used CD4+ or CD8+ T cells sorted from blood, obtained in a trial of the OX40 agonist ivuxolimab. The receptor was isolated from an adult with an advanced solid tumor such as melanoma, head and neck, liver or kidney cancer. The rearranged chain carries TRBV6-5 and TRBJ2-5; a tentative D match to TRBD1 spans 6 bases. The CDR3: CASSVNGGRETQYF. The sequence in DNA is TGTGCCAGCAGTGTGAATGGGGGCAGAGAGACCCAGTACTTC.